This T cell receptor beta chain emerged from a study of immune evolution from preneoplasia to lung adenocarcinoma. Notes on the study in general: Highest clonality occurred in KRAS-mutant, not EGFR-mutant or double wild-type, nodules.

A remark on this clone: Its antigen remains unidentified.

The CDR3 totals 18 residues. V lost 4 bases and J 2 bases, leaving 21 bases between the germline ends. CDR1 and CDR2 (germline): SGHNT, YENEEA. Sequenced by immunoSEQ multiplex PCR; TCRdb stores in-frame clones only, minus some. The table lists around 40,000 clones, under 80% of them singletons. The material sequenced was FFPE invasive lung adenocarcinoma tissue. This clonotype was obtained from a person in their sixties with lung adenocarcinoma. The J gene is TRBJ2-1, the V gene TRBV11-3, with TRBD2 as a possible D gene (5 bases). The CDR3 bases are TGTGCCAGCAGCTCCGAGGGTTGGGCCGGCAGCACCTACAATGAGCAGTTCTTC. Protein: CASSSEGWAGSTYNEQFF.